Only one count was recorded for the clone carrying this TCR beta chain. Its antigen remains unidentified. This sample includes further DNA sequences coding for the same CDR3. This sample was included in a study of shared clonotypes between healthy human individuals. Overall study findings and caveats: Among non-shared clonotypes, generation probabilities were lower than among those shared by all four donors.

TCRdb's table, derived via immunoSEQ multiplex PCR, lists solely in-frame clones and lacks some. The sample has over a million clones, roughly 96% seen once. The CDR3 covers 12 residues. V shed 10 bases and J shed 2 bases, with 12 bases lying between them. CDR1 is MDHEN, CDR2 SYDVKM, per germline. The TCR was taken from a man aged 30 to 39 in good health. The rearrangement uses TRBV28 and TRBJ2-7; weak D call: TRBD1 (6 bases). The sequencing input was naive CD4+ T cells sorted from blood. The subset: CD45RA+ positively selected. The CDR3 loop reads CATQRTAYEQYF. The CDR3 DNA reads as TGTGCCACGCAGAGGACAGCCTACGAGCAGTACTTC. Based on the CDR3 plus reference TRBV28 and TRBJ2-7, the full variable domain is DVKVTQSSRYLVKRTGEKVFLECVQDMDHENMFWYRQDPGLGLRLIYFSYDVKMKEKGDIPEGYSVSREKKERFSLILESASTNQTSMYLCATQRTAYEQYFGPGTRLTVT.